Listed below are T cell receptor beta chains from one sample, sequenced in a study of graft-versus-host responses after intestinal transplantation. Method: immunoSEQ multiplex PCR; TCRdb's copy keeps in-frame clones and lacks some. The table has some 43,000 clones, approximately 95% seen once; the top ten hold around 1.5%. Sequencing was performed on PBMCs, taken 330 to 350 days after intestinal transplant. These receptor sequences come from a human patient who received an intestinal transplant, so some T cells may come from the graft donor. CDR3s include the opening cysteine and the closing phenylalanine or tryptophan. The D gene is left open where the match is weak. Not all rows give a size; the values are once, few, many and, for expanded clones, a class.

clone size: once; J gene: TRBJ1-2; V gene: TRBV7-9; D gene: TRBD1; CDR3 DNA: TGTGCCAGCAGCCCCCGCCGGGACAGGGGACACTATGGCTACACCTTC; CDR3 protein: CASSPRRDRGHYGYTF
clone size: -; J gene: TRBJ2-7; V gene: TRBV6-6; D gene: -; CDR3 DNA: TGTGCCAGCAGTTACTCGGACAGCTCCTACGAGCAGTACTTC; CDR3 protein: CASSYSDSSYEQYF
clone size: -; J gene: TRBJ1-2; V gene: TRBV11-3; D gene: -; CDR3 DNA: TGTGCCAGCAGCCCAGGAAGTAGCAGAAGGTATGGCTACACCTTC; CDR3 protein: CASSPGSSRRYGYTF
clone size: once; J gene: TRBJ1-1; V gene: TRBV27; D gene: -; CDR3 DNA: TGTGCCAGCAGTTTAGGAAGAACAGGCTCGAACACTGAAGCTTTCTTT; CDR3 protein: CASSLGRTGSNTEAFF
clone size: -; J gene: TRBJ1-2; V gene: TRBV5-1; D gene: TRBD1; CDR3 DNA: TGCGCCAGCAGCTTCCCCCGGGACAGGGAAGATTATGGCTACACCTTC; CDR3 protein: CASSFPRDREDYGYTF
clone size: -; J gene: TRBJ1-4; V gene: TRBV27; D gene: -; CDR3 DNA: TGTGCCAGCAGTTTATCGGCAGGGAATGAAAAACTGTTTTTT; CDR3 protein: CASSLSAGNEKLFF
clone size: -; J gene: TRBJ2-4; V gene: TRBV7-3; D gene: -; CDR3 DNA: TGTGCCAGCAGCTTAATGGGAGCCAAAAACATTCAGTACTTC; CDR3 protein: CASSLMGAKNIQYF
clone size: -; J gene: TRBJ1-1; V gene: TRBV7-2; D gene: -; CDR3 DNA: TGTGCCAGCAGCCCATTAACTGAAGCTTTCTTT; CDR3 protein: CASSPLTEAFF
clone size: -; J gene: TRBJ1-2; V gene: TRBV5-1; D gene: -; CDR3 DNA: TGCGCCAGCAGCTTGGCCGCAGGGGCAGAGGGCTACACCTTC; CDR3 protein: CASSLAAGAEGYTF
clone size: -; J gene: TRBJ2-5; V gene: TRBV14; D gene: -; CDR3 DNA: TGTGCCAGCAGCCAAGTCCAGGGAGAGACCCAGTACTTC; CDR3 protein: CASSQVQGETQYF
clone size: once; J gene: TRBJ2-7; V gene: TRBV20-1; D gene: -; CDR3 DNA: TGCAGTGCTCCTGATAGAGGCGAGCAGTACTTC; CDR3 protein: CSAPDRGEQYF
clone size: -; J gene: TRBJ2-5; V gene: TRBV7-2; D gene: -; CDR3 DNA: TGTGCCAGCAGCAGCGGACAGAGAGAGACCCAGTACTTC; CDR3 protein: CASSSGQRETQYF
clone size: -; J gene: TRBJ1-4; V gene: TRBV6-5; D gene: -; CDR3 DNA: TGTGCCAGCAGGGGGTCGGGTGAAAAACTGTTTTTT; CDR3 protein: CASRGSGEKLFF
clone size: -; J gene: TRBJ1-5; V gene: TRBV6-6; D gene: TRBD1; CDR3 DNA: TGTGCCAGCAGGCGGGACAGGGCGGGCAATCAGCCCCAGCATTTT; CDR3 protein: CASRRDRAGNQPQHF
clone size: -; J gene: TRBJ2-2; V gene: TRBV5-1; D gene: -; CDR3 DNA: TGCGCCAGCAGACCGATCCAGCACACCGGGGAGCTGTTTTTT; CDR3 protein: CASRPIQHTGELFF
clone size: -; J gene: TRBJ1-4; V gene: TRBV10-2; D gene: TRBD1; CDR3 DNA: TGCGCCAGCAGTGGGACAGGGTCTTTTAAAACTAATGAAAAACTGTTTTTT; CDR3 protein: CASSGTGSFKTNEKLFF
clone size: -; J gene: TRBJ2-1; V gene: TRBV5-1; D gene: TRBD2; CDR3 DNA: TGCGCCAGCAGCATCACCGGGACTAGCGGCAATGAGCAGTTCTTC; CDR3 protein: CASSITGTSGNEQFF
clone size: -; J gene: TRBJ1-5; V gene: TRBV27; D gene: TRBD1; CDR3 DNA: TGTGCCAGCAGGGACAGGAGTATAGCGGGGGATCAGCCCCAGCATTTT; CDR3 protein: CASRDRSIAGDQPQHF
clone size: -; J gene: TRBJ2-7; V gene: TRBV6-5; D gene: TRBD2; CDR3 DNA: TGTGCCAGCAGTTTATCGGGGGGGCCCTACGAGCAGTACTTC; CDR3 protein: CASSLSGGPYEQYF
clone size: -; J gene: TRBJ2-5; V gene: TRBV7-9; D gene: -; CDR3 DNA: TGTGCCAGCAGCTTAGGGGGGGTCAGCGAAGAGACCCAGTACTTC; CDR3 protein: CASSLGGVSEETQYF
clone size: -; J gene: TRBJ1-2; V gene: TRBV6-1; D gene: -; CDR3 DNA: TGTGCCAGCAGTGAAGTCCCACAGGTTAACTATGGCTACACCTTC; CDR3 protein: CASSEVPQVNYGYTF
clone size: -; J gene: TRBJ1-1; V gene: TRBV7-9; D gene: -; CDR3 DNA: TGTGCCAGCAGCTCGGGGGAGACATCCCGAAGGGTAGCTTTCTTT; CDR3 protein: CASSSGETSRRVAFF
clone size: few; J gene: TRBJ2-7; V gene: TRBV21-1; D gene: -; CDR3 DNA: TGTGCCAGCAGCAAACAGGGGACAGGTGGCGAGCAGTACTTC; CDR3 protein: CASSKQGTGGEQYF
clone size: -; J gene: TRBJ2-7; V gene: TRBV6-5; D gene: TRBD1; CDR3 DNA: TGTGCCAGCAGTTCAATCGGACAGGGAGGTTTGGGCGAGCAGTACTTC; CDR3 protein: CASSSIGQGGLGEQYF
clone size: -; J gene: TRBJ1-2; V gene: TRBV19; D gene: -; CDR3 DNA: TGTGCCAGTAGTATGGGACAAGGGCCCCCCGATGGCTACACCTTC; CDR3 protein: CASSMGQGPPDGYTF
clone size: -; J gene: TRBJ2-3; V gene: TRBV10-3; D gene: -; CDR3 DNA: TGTGCCATCAGTGAAATTGGAGATACGCAGTATTTT; CDR3 protein: CAISEIGDTQYF
clone size: once; J gene: TRBJ1-2; V gene: TRBV19; D gene: -; CDR3 DNA: TGTGCCAGTAGTCGCCGGGAGGCAGACTCTTATGGCTACACCTTC; CDR3 protein: CASSRREADSYGYTF
clone size: -; J gene: TRBJ2-7; V gene: TRBV9; D gene: -; CDR3 DNA: TGTGCCAGCAGCGTAGAGCCAGCCCAGTCCTACGAGCAGTACTTC; CDR3 protein: CASSVEPAQSYEQYF
clone size: -; J gene: TRBJ2-1; V gene: TRBV5-1; D gene: TRBD2; CDR3 DNA: TGCGCCAGCTGTCTTAGGGCTAGCGGAGACTACAATGAGCAGTTCTTC; CDR3 protein: CASCLRASGDYNEQFF
clone size: -; J gene: TRBJ2-7; V gene: TRBV28; D gene: TRBD2; CDR3 DNA: TGTGCCAGCAGTACACTAGCGGGAGGAACTGTAGGATACGAGCAGTACTTC; CDR3 protein: CASSTLAGGTVGYEQYF
clone size: -; J gene: TRBJ2-5; V gene: TRBV14; D gene: -; CDR3 DNA: TGTGCCAGCAGCCCAGGAAGGGGGAGACAAGAGACCCAGTACTTC; CDR3 protein: CASSPGRGRQETQYF
clone size: -; J gene: TRBJ2-6; V gene: TRBV5-1; D gene: -; CDR3 DNA: TGCGCCAGCAGCTTGGGAACGCGGGCCAACGTCCTGACTTTC; CDR3 protein: CASSLGTRANVLTF
clone size: -; J gene: TRBJ2-3; V gene: TRBV13; D gene: TRBD2; CDR3 DNA: TGTGCCAGCTCTAAGACTAGCGGAACAGATACGCAGTATTTT; CDR3 protein: CASSKTSGTDTQYF
clone size: -; J gene: TRBJ2-7; V gene: TRBV5-6; D gene: TRBD2; CDR3 DNA: TGTGCCAGCAGTATAGCGGGAGGCTTATCCTACGAGCAGTACTTC; CDR3 protein: CASSIAGGLSYEQYF
clone size: -; J gene: TRBJ2-7; V gene: TRBV6-5; D gene: -; CDR3 DNA: TGTGCCAGCAGTTATGAGTCCGGGGTCGCCTACGAGCAGTACTTC; CDR3 protein: CASSYESGVAYEQYF
clone size: -; J gene: TRBJ1-2; V gene: TRBV4-1; D gene: -; CDR3 DNA: TGCGCCAGCAGCCAAGTATCGGGGGAGAGGTATGGCTACACCTTC; CDR3 protein: CASSQVSGERYGYTF
clone size: -; J gene: TRBJ1-5; V gene: TRBV6-1; D gene: -; CDR3 DNA: TGTGCCAGCAGTGTAGGTCTTTCGAGGAGTCAGCCCCAGCATTTT; CDR3 protein: CASSVGLSRSQPQHF
clone size: once; J gene: TRBJ2-3; V gene: TRBV30; D gene: -; CDR3 DNA: TGTGCCTGGAGTCCAGGGTCAGATACGCAGTATTTT; CDR3 protein: CAWSPGSDTQYF
clone size: -; J gene: TRBJ2-5; V gene: TRBV29-1; D gene: -; CDR3 DNA: TGCAGCGTTGAAGATGCCGGGGTTACGGAGACCCAGTACTTC; CDR3 protein: CSVEDAGVTETQYF
clone size: -; J gene: TRBJ1-1; V gene: TRBV6-6; D gene: -; CDR3 DNA: TGTGCCAGCGTTAGGGCACCGAACACTGAAGCTTTCTTT; CDR3 protein: CASVRAPNTEAFF
clone size: -; J gene: TRBJ1-6; V gene: TRBV15; D gene: -; CDR3 DNA: TGTGCCACCAGCGGGGAGACTTGGGGGGGGTCACCCCTCCACTTT; CDR3 protein: CATSGETWGGSPLHF
clone size: -; J gene: TRBJ2-1; V gene: TRBV13; D gene: -; CDR3 DNA: TGTGCCAGCAGCCCAACAGGGTCGGAGCTGTTCTTC; CDR3 protein: CASSPTGSELFF
clone size: -; J gene: TRBJ1-1; V gene: TRBV18; D gene: -; CDR3 DNA: TGTGCCAGCTCACCATCAGGGAACACTGAAGCTTTCTTT; CDR3 protein: CASSPSGNTEAFF
clone size: -; J gene: TRBJ2-2; V gene: TRBV6-5; D gene: -; CDR3 DNA: TGTGCCAGCAGTTACTCCGGCGGGGCGTTCACCGGGGAGCTGTTTTTT; CDR3 protein: CASSYSGGAFTGELFF
clone size: -; J gene: TRBJ1-6; V gene: TRBV5-1; D gene: -; CDR3 DNA: TGCGCCAGCAGCTTTGGCACCGGGAGTCCCCTCCACTTT; CDR3 protein: CASSFGTGSPLHF
clone size: -; J gene: TRBJ2-7; V gene: TRBV10-3; D gene: -; CDR3 DNA: TGTGCCATCAGAGAAACAGGGTGGAACGAGCAGTACTTC; CDR3 protein: CAIRETGWNEQYF
clone size: -; J gene: TRBJ1-2; V gene: TRBV28; D gene: TRBD1; CDR3 DNA: TGTGCCAGCAGTCTCAGGGGGCGTCGGAACTATGGCTACACCTTC; CDR3 protein: CASSLRGRRNYGYTF
clone size: once; J gene: TRBJ1-1; V gene: TRBV9; D gene: TRBD1; CDR3 DNA: TGTGCCAGCAGCGTAGCAGGGGGGGGCAACACTGAAGCTTTCTTT; CDR3 protein: CASSVAGGGNTEAFF
clone size: once; J gene: TRBJ2-5; V gene: TRBV28; D gene: -; CDR3 DNA: TGTGCCAGCAGTTCTTGGCATCCTGGGACAACGACGGAGACCCAGTACTTC; CDR3 protein: CASSSWHPGTTTETQYF
clone size: -; J gene: TRBJ1-4; V gene: TRBV5-1; D gene: -; CDR3 DNA: TGCGCCAGCAGCTTGAGGGGGAGGGAAGGAAAACTGTTTTTT; CDR3 protein: CASSLRGREGKLFF
clone size: -; J gene: TRBJ2-3; V gene: TRBV5-1; D gene: TRBD2; CDR3 DNA: TGCGCCAGCAGCTTGGCGACTAGCGGCACAGATACGCAGTATTTT; CDR3 protein: CASSLATSGTDTQYF
clone size: -; J gene: TRBJ2-7; V gene: TRBV9; D gene: TRBD1; CDR3 DNA: TGTGCCAGCAGCGTAGGAGGGACAGGGGTTCGGGAGCAGTACTTC; CDR3 protein: CASSVGGTGVREQYF
clone size: -; J gene: TRBJ1-4; V gene: TRBV5-4; D gene: TRBD1; CDR3 DNA: TGTGCCAGCAGCTCCCCTGGACAGGGGAGTAATGAAAAACTGTTTTTT; CDR3 protein: CASSSPGQGSNEKLFF
clone size: -; J gene: TRBJ1-1; V gene: TRBV10-1; D gene: -; CDR3 DNA: TGCGCCAGCAGTCCCTGGAGGGGCGCTGAAGCTTTCTTT; CDR3 protein: CASSPWRGAEAFF
clone size: -; J gene: TRBJ2-1; V gene: TRBV5-6; D gene: -; CDR3 DNA: TGTGCCAGCAGCACTATGGTAGGGGAATACAATGAGCAGTTCTTC; CDR3 protein: CASSTMVGEYNEQFF
clone size: -; J gene: TRBJ1-6; V gene: TRBV27; D gene: -; CDR3 DNA: TGTGCCAGCAGCGTTGGGTTATCGCCCTATAATTCACCCCTCCACTTT; CDR3 protein: CASSVGLSPYNSPLHF
clone size: -; J gene: TRBJ2-7; V gene: TRBV7-9; D gene: -; CDR3 DNA: TGTGCCAGCATCGAGGAACGGAACTACGGGCAGTACTTC; CDR3 protein: CASIEERNYGQYF